Below, 15 T cell receptor beta chains from the same sample are listed, as sequenced in a study of a mutant IDH1 vaccine in newly diagnosed glioma. Time point: week 23, last vaccination. Each vaccine dose was 300 ug of mutant IDH1 20-mer peptide, with topical imiquimod. These receptors have no known antigen. Assay used: immunoSEQ multiplex PCR; TCRdb lists only in-frame clones, some missing. The sample has roughly 60,000 clones, 70% to 90% seen once; the top ten hold under 4.5%. Sample: PBMCs, taken from a glioma patient whose treatment included an IDH1 peptide vaccine. Receptors originate from a man younger than 45 with glioma.

The J gene is TRBJ1-6, the V gene TRBV5-5; D possibly corresponds to TRBD1 (6 bases). CDR3 size: 16 residues. Trimming cost V 3 bases and J 7 bases, with 17 bases left between them. Germline lookup yields CDR1 SGHKS and CDR2 YYEKEE (reference sequence). Here the CDR3 reads CASSWGSAGVNSPLHF. The CDR3 coding sequence is TGTGCCAGCAGCTGGGGTTCGGCAGGGGTCAATTCACCCCTCCACTTT.

The chain is built from TRBV7-6 and TRBJ2-7; 7 bases are shared with TRBD1. Losses at the gene ends were 2 bases for V and 4 bases for J; bases not matched to a gene: 8. Germline CDR1 is SGHVS and CDR2 is FNYEAQ. This CDR3 has 15 residues. The CDR3 DNA is TGTGCCAGCAGCTTAACTCGACAGGGAACTTACGAGCAGTACTTC. Amino acids: CASSLTRQGTYEQYF.

The gene calls are TRBV19 and TRBJ2-7; D call uncertain. The V gene's germline CDR1 is LNHDA and CDR2 SQIVND (reference sequence). Deletions cut 3 bases from V and 5 bases from J, with 5 bases between. The CDR3 sequence is 11 residues long. The CDR3 is CASSIRNEQYF. DNA for the CDR3: TGTGCCAGTAGTATCCGAAACGAGCAGTACTTC.

This chain connects TRBV4-1 to TRBJ1-5; 7 nucleotides match TRBD1. Germline trimming cut 2 bases from V and 1 base from J; bases unmatched to any gene: 11. CDR3 length equals 18 residues. Germline assignment: CDR1 MGHRA and CDR2 YSYEKL. Here the CDR3 DNA reads TGCGCCAGCAGCCAAATAGCGGACAGGTCGATAAGCAATCAGCCCCAGCATTTT. Amino acids: CASSQIADRSISNQPQHF.

The chain couples TRBV19 to TRBJ1-3; a possible D gene is TRBD1 (6 bases). Germline V gene lookup returns CDR1 LNHDA and CDR2 SQIVND (reference sequence). The CDR3 extends over 14 amino acids. V lost 5 bases, J lost 8 bases, and 16 bases lay in between. CDR3 coding DNA: TGTGCCAGTAGTCCCGAGAGGGGGGATTACACCATATATTTT. Protein sequence: CASSPERGDYTIYF. Full variable domain (rest looked up from reference TRBV19 and TRBJ1-3): DGGITQSPKYLFRKEGQNVTLSCEQNLNHDAMYWYRQDPGQGLRLIYYSQIVNDFQKGDIAEGYSVSREKKESFPLTVTSAQKNPTAFYLCASSPERGDYTIYFGEGSWLTVV.

This clone was observed once. J is TRBJ2-5 and V is TRBV13; D not certain. Matching the DNA end better, TRBJ2-7 makes the J call doubtful. The CDR3 has 12 amino acids. Germline assignment: CDR1 PRHDT and CDR2 FYEKMQ (reference sequence). CDR3 DNA sequence: TGTGCCAGCAGCTTACATGGGTACGAGCAGTACTTC. As protein: CASSLHGYEQYF.

The chain is built from TRBV15 and TRBJ2-1; 7 bases line up with TRBD1. The germline CDR1 and CDR2 sequences are LNHNV and YYDKDF (reference sequence). The trim removed 0 bases at V and 0 bases at J, leaving 2 bases unmatched. The CDR3 contains 16 residues. The CDR3 region is CATSRDRDSSYNEQFF. The CDR3 DNA reads TGTGCCACCAGCAGAGACAGGGACAGCTCCTACAATGAGCAGTTCTTC. The whole variable domain, filled in from reference TRBV15 and TRBJ2-1, reads DAMVIQNPRYQVTQFGKPVTLSCSQTLNHNVMYWYQQKSSQAPKLLFHYYDKDFNNEADTPDNFQSRRPNTSFCFLDIRSPGLGDTAMYLCATSRDRDSSYNEQFFGPGTRLTVL.

Here the CDR3 DNA reads TGTGCCAGTTACAGGGCGAACACCGGGGAGCTGTTTTTT. Its protein product is CASYRANTGELFF. The chain joins TRBV2 to TRBJ2-2; D is possibly TRBD1 (6 bases). Trimming removed 9 bases from V and 0 bases from J, with 8 bases in between. The CDR3 has 13 amino acids. Per the germline V gene, CDR1 is SNHLY and CDR2 is FYNNEI.

This clone was detected only once. This sequence joins TRBV30 and TRBJ1-4; the match to TRBD1 covers 7 bases. The length of the CDR3 is 15 residues. V gave up 0 bases and J gave up 5 bases; unmatched junction bases: 6. The V gene's germline CDR1 is GTSNPN and CDR2 SVGIG (reference sequence). For the CDR3, the DNA is TGTGCCTGGAGTGTCTGGGGCAGGGGGAATGAAAAACTGTTTTTT. It is translated as CAWSVWGRGNEKLFF.

This chain uses TRBV10-2 with TRBJ1-1, with D unresolved. Germline loops: CDR1 WSHSY, CDR2 SAAADI. The CDR3 is 14 amino acids. V shed 7 bases and J shed 0 bases, with 12 bases lying between them. The CDR3 is CASTSRDMNTEAFF. The DNA of the CDR3 is TGCGCCAGCACCTCCAGAGACATGAACACTGAAGCTTTCTTT.

The chain carries TRBV5-4 and TRBJ2-7, with TRBD1 matching 8 bases. This CDR3 has 12 amino acids. Germline CDR1 reads SGHNT; CDR2 reads YYREEE (reference sequence). The trim removed 3 bases at V and 6 bases at J, leaving 2 bases unmatched. The CDR3 is CASSWDRLEQYF. CDR3 in DNA: TGTGCCAGCAGCTGGGACAGGCTCGAGCAGTACTTC.

The chain joins TRBV12-5 to TRBJ1-1; no reliable D call. Germline V gene sequence: CDR1 LGHNT, CDR2 FRNRAP. This CDR3 spans 14 amino acids. The V end lost 2 bases, the J end lost 1 base, and 8 bases lay between the germline ends. CDR3 nucleotide sequence: TGTGCTAGTGGTTTGCCACAGAAGAACACTGAAGCTTTCTTT. Translation gives CASGLPQKNTEAFF.

The chain is built from TRBV27 and TRBJ1-2; 7 bases map to TRBD1. Looked up from germline, CDR1 is MNHEY and CDR2 is SMNVEV (reference sequence). The CDR3 consists of 13 residues. V lost 6 bases to trimming and J lost 5 bases; unmatched junction nucleotides: 6. CDR3 sequence (DNA): TGTGCCAGCAGGTCGACAGGGTTATATGGCTACACCTTC. Encoded protein: CASRSTGLYGYTF.

The chain joins TRBV18 to TRBJ2-3; 13 bases fit TRBD2. V lost 4 bases to trimming and J lost 0 bases; unmatched junction nucleotides: 7. Germline V gives CDR1 KGHSH, CDR2 LQKENI. The CDR3 is 18 residues long. The CDR3 DNA is TGTGCCAGCTCACTTTATGGGACTAGCGGGGCTAGCACAGATACGCAGTATTTT. Protein product: CASSLYGTSGASTDTQYF.

The table lists this clone with a count of one. The chain has TRBV7-9 and TRBJ2-7; D remains unclear. Germline values: CDR1 SEHNR, CDR2 FQNEAQ (reference sequence). The length of the CDR3 is 11 residues. Trimming pared 5 bases from V and 5 bases from J, leaving 7 bases between. The CDR3 DNA reads as TGTGCCAGCAGCCCTCAGAACGAGCAGTACTTC. Protein sequence: CASSPQNEQYF. The full variable domain, completed using reference TRBV7-9 and TRBJ2-7, is DTGVSQNPRHKITKRGQNVTFRCDPISEHNRLYWYRQTLGQGPEFLTYFQNEAQLEKSRLLSDRFSAERPKGSFSTLEIQRTEQGDSAMYLCASSPQNEQYFGPGTRLTVT.